These T cell receptor beta chains were read from a single sample in a study of blood T cell repertoires in COVID-19. Generated by immunoSEQ multiplex PCR, the TCRdb table keeps only in-frame clones and is missing some. The sample holds some 150,000 clones, over 70% seen once. What was sequenced was peripheral blood. The source of these receptors is a man aged 50 or older with active COVID-19. Each CDR3 is given with its conserved first and last residue. A D gene is named only where the DNA matches it firmly. Size tells how often a clone was seen (once, few, many) or the class of an expanded clone, and some rows leave it out.

NA | TRBJ1-5 | 17 | TRBV7-8 | TRBD1 | TGTGCCAGCAGCCCTAGACAGGGGACCTATAGCAATCAGCCCCAGCATTTT | CASSPRQGTYSNQPQHF
NA | TRBJ1-2 | 16 | TRBV5-6 | NA | TGTGCCAGCAGCCAAGTCCTTCTCCAGGGGATAGGTGGCTACACCTTC | CASSQVLLQGIGGYTF
once | TRBJ1-2 | 13 | TRBV9 | TRBD1 | TGTGCCAGCAGCGACGGACAGGGCTCTGGCTACACCTTC | CASSDGQGSGYTF
NA | TRBJ2-1 | 14 | TRBV3-1/TRBV3-2 | TRBD2 | TGTGCCAGCAGCCAAGGGACTAGCTTGGGGGAGCAGTTCTTC | CASSQGTSLGEQFF
few | TRBJ1-2 | 12 | TRBV5-8 | NA | TGTGCCAGCAGGCTCCCCCATAGTGGCTACACCTTC | CASRLPHSGYTF
NA | TRBJ1-2 | 15 | TRBV5-1 | TRBD1 | TGCGCCAGCAGCCTAAGGGACAGGACCCTCTATGGCTACACCTTC | CASSLRDRTLYGYTF
NA | TRBJ2-2 | 19 | TRBV14 | TRBD1 | TGTGCCAGCAGCCAAGATCGGGCAGGGGGCAAGGGTTACACCGGGGAGCTGTTTTTT | CASSQDRAGGKGYTGELFF
NA | TRBJ2-7 | 15 | TRBV20-1 | NA | TGCAGTGCTAGTGTTCCGGCAGCAGGCTCCTACGAGCAGTACTTC | CSASVPAAGSYEQYF
NA | TRBJ1-5 | 13 | TRBV6-1 | NA | TGTGCCAGCAGTGAATTGTGGAGACAGCCCCAGCATTTT | CASSELWRQPQHF
NA | TRBJ2-1 | 15 | TRBV18 | TRBD2 | TGTGCCAGCTCACCACCGACTAGCGGTTACAATGAGCAGTTCTTC | CASSPPTSGYNEQFF
NA | TRBJ2-7 | 13 | TRBV11-2 | TRBD2 | TGTGCCAGCAGCTTAAGCGGGGGGACCGAGCAGTACTTC | CASSLSGGTEQYF
NA | TRBJ2-1 | 13 | TRBV7-3 | NA | TGTGCCAGCAGCTTAAGTTCGGGGAATGAGCAGTTCTTC | CASSLSSGNEQFF
NA | TRBJ2-7 | 14 | TRBV5-5 | NA | TGTGCCAGCAGCTTGGTTTCAGGGATGAACGAGCAGTACTTC | CASSLVSGMNEQYF
NA | TRBJ1-5 | 13 | TRBV30 | NA | TGTGCCTGGAACCGACAGCCGGAGCAGCCCCAGCATTTT | CAWNRQPEQPQHF
few | TRBJ1-2 | 14 | TRBV2 | TRBD1 | TGTGCCAGCAGACCGGACAGGGACTATCTTGGCTACACCTTC | CASRPDRDYLGYTF
NA | TRBJ2-5 | 18 | TRBV4-1 | TRBD2 | TGCGCCAGCAGCCAAGATCAGATAATAGCGGGGGCCTGGGAGACCCAGTACTTC | CASSQDQIIAGAWETQYF
NA | TRBJ1-6 | 14 | TRBV14 | TRBD1 | TGTGCCAGCAGCCAAGGGGACAGGGTATCACCCCTCCACTTT | CASSQGDRVSPLHF
NA | TRBJ1-5 | 16 | TRBV7-2 | NA | TGTGCCAGCAGCTTACGACCCGGAGGTGTAGGACAGCCCCAGCATTTT | CASSLRPGGVGQPQHF
NA | TRBJ2-2 | 15 | TRBV5-1 | NA | TGCGCCAGCAGCTTGAGTTCAGGGCTCACCGGGGAGCTGTTTTTT | CASSLSSGLTGELFF
NA | TRBJ2-5 | 14 | TRBV2 | NA | TGTGCCAGCAGTCCTACTACGTACCAAGAGACCCAGTACTTC | CASSPTTYQETQYF
NA | TRBJ1-2 | 14 | TRBV5-1 | TRBD1 | TGCGCCAGCAGCTTTTCCGGGACAGGGGACGGCTACACCTTC | CASSFSGTGDGYTF
few | TRBJ2-5 | 13 | TRBV12-3/TRBV12-4 | TRBD2 | TGTGCCAGCAAAGGGCCGGGAGGAGAGACCCAGTACTTC | CASKGPGGETQYF
NA | TRBJ2-2 | 15 | TRBV6-1 | NA | TGTGCCAGCAGTGATGTTCTGTATGAGGCCGGGGAGCTGTTTTTT | CASSDVLYEAGELFF
NA | TRBJ1-4 | 12 | TRBV30 | NA | TGTGCCTGGGGAGGCGTAGGGGGAAAACTGTTTTTT | CAWGGVGGKLFF